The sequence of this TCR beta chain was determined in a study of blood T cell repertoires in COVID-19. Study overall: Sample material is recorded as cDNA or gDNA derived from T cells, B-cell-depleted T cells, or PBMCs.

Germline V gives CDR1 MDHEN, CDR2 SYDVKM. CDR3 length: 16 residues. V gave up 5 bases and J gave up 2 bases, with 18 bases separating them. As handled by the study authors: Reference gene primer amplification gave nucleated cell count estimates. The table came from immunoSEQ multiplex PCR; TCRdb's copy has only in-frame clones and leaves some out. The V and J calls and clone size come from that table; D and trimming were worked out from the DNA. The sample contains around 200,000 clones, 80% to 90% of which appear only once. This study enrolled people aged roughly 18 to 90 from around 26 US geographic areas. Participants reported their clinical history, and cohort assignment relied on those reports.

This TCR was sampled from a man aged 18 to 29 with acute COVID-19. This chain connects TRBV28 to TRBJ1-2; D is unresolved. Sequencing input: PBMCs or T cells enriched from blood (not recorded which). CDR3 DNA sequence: TGTGCCAGCAGTAGAGCGGACGCCAGCCCAAACTATGGCTACACCTTC. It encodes CASSRADASPNYGYTF.